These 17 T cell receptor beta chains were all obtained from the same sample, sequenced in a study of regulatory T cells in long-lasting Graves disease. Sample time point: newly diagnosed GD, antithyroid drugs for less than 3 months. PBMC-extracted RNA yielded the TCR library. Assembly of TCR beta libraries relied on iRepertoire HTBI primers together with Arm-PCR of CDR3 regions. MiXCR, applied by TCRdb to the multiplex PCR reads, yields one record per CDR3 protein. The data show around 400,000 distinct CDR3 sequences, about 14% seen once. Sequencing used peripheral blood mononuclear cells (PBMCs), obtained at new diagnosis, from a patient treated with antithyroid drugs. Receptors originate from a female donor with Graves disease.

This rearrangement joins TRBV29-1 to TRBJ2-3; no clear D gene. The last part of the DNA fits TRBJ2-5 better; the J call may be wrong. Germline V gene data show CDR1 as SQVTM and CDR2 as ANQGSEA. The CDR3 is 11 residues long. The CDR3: CSGARAETQYF. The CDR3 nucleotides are TGCAGCGGCGCCCGGGCGGAGACCCAGTACTTC.

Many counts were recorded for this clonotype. The CDR3 DNA follows: TGCAGTGCTAGAGGCCGGGGGGGGGTTGAAGAGACCCAGTACTTC. It codes for CSARGRGGVEETQYF. V is TRBV20-1 and J is TRBJ2-5, with 8 nucleotides matching TRBD2. This CDR3 contains 15 residues. V was clipped by 1 base and J by 3 bases; unmatched bases: 7. Germline loops: CDR1 DFQATT, CDR2 SNEGSKA (reference sequence).

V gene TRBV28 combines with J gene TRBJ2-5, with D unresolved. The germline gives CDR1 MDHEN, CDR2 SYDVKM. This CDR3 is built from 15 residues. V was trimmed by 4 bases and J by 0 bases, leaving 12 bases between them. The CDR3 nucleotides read TGTGCCAGCAGTTCCCTAGACGGGTACCAAGAGACCCAGTACTTC. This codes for CASSSLDGYQETQYF. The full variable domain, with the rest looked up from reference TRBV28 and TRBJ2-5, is DVKVTQSSRYLVKRTGEKVFLECVQDMDHENMFWYRQDPGLGLRLIYFSYDVKMKEKGDIPEGYSVSREKKERFSLILESASTNQTSMYLCASSSLDGYQETQYFGPGTRLLVL.

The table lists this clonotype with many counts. The chain's CDR3 is CASSEGLAGAETQYF. CDR3 bases: TGTGCCAGCAGTGAGGGACTAGCGGGAGCAGAGACCCAGTACTTC. This chain connects TRBV2 to TRBJ2-5; TRBD2 aligns across 14 bases. V shed 3 bases, J shed 4 bases, and the junction held 1 base outside the gene matches. This CDR3 is built from 15 residues. Germline V CDR1 and CDR2: SNHLY, FYNNEI.

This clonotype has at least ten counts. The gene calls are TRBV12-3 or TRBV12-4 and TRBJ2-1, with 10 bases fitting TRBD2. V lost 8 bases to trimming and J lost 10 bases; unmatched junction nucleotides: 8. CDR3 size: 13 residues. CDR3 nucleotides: TGTGCCAGCCGAGCTAGCGGGAGAGGGGAGCAGTTCTTC. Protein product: CASRASGRGEQFF.

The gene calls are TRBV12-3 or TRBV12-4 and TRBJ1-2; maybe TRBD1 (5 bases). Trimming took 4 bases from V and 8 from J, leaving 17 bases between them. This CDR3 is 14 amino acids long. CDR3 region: CASSWARGAGGYTF. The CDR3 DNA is TGTGCCAGCAGTTGGGCGCGAGGGGCAGGAGGCTACACCTTC.

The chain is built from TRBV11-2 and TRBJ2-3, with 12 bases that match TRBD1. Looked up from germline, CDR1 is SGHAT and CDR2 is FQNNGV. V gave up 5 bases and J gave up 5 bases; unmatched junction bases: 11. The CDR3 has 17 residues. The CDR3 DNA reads TGTGCCAGCAGCCGGGGGGAGGGACAGGGGGCGGTAGATACGCAGTATTTT. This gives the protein CASSRGEGQGAVDTQYF. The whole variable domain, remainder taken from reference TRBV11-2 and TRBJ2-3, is EAGVAQSPRYKIIEKRQSVAFWCNPISGHATLYWYQQILGQGPKLLIQFQNNGVVDDSQLPKDRFSAERLKGVDSTLKIQPAKLEDSAVYLCASSRGEGQGAVDTQYFGPGTRLTVL.

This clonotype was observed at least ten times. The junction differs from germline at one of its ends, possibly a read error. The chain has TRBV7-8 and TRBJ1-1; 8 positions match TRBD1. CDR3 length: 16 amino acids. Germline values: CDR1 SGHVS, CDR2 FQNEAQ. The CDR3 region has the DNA TGTGCCAGCAGATTAGCCGGGCAGGGGGCGAGCACTGAAGCTTTCTTT. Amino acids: CASRLAGQGASTEAFF.

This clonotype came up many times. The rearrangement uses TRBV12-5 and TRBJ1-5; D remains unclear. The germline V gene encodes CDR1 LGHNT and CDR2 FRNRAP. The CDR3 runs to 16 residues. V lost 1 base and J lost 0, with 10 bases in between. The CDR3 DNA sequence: TGTGCTAGTGGTTTGGACAGACAATATAGCAATCAGCCCCAGCATTTT. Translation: CASGLDRQYSNQPQHF.

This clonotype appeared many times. The CDR3 sequence: CASSYVRTGNIVPPYGYTF. CDR3 coding DNA: TGTGCCAGCAGTTACGTTCGGACAGGGAATATTGTTCCCCCCTATGGCTACACCTTC. J is TRBJ1-2 and V is TRBV6-9; TRBD1 agrees at 8 bases. The V segment lost 3 bases and the J segment 4 bases; nucleotides outside the gene matches: 19. The CDR3 is 19 residues long. The germline V gene encodes CDR1 MNHGY and CDR2 SVAAGI.

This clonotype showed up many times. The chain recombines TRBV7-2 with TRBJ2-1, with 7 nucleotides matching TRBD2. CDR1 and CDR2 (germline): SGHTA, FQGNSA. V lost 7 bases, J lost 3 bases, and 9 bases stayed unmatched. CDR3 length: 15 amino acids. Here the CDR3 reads CASNVAERDYNEQFF. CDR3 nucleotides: TGTGCCAGCAATGTCGCCGAGCGGGACTACAATGAGCAGTTCTTC.

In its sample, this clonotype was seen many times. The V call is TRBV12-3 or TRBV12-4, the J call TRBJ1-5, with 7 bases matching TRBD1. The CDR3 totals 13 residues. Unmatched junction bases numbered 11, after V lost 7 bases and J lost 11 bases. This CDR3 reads CASTQGESRAQHF. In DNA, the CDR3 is TGTGCCAGCACCCAGGGGGAATCTCGGGCCCAGCATTTT.

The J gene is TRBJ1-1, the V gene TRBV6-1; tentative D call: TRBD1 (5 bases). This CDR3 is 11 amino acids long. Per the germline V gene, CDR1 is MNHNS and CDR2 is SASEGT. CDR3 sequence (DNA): TGTGCGTCCGGGGAGGGGACTGAAGCTTTCTTT. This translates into CASGEGTEAFF.

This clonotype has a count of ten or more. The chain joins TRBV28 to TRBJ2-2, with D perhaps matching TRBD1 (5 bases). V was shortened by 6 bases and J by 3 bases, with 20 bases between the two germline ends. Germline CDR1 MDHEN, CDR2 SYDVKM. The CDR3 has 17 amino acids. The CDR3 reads CASSRYRSNRDTGELFF. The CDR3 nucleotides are TGTGCCAGCAGCCGATACAGGTCCAATCGAGACACCGGGGAGCTGTTTTTT.

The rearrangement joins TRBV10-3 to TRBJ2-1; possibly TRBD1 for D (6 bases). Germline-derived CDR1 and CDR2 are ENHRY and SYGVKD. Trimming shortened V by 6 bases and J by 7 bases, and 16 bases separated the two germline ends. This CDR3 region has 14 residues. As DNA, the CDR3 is TGTGCCATCAGGGGGACATTACCTGCGAATGAGCAGTTCTTC. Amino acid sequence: CAIRGTLPANEQFF.

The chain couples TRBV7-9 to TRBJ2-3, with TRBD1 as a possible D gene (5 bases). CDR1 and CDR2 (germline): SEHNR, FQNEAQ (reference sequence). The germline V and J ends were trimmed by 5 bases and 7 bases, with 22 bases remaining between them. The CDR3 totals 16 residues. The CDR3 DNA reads TGTGCCAGCAGCCCAAGACTGCTTATAGGGGATTATACGCAGTATTTT. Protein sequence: CASSPRLLIGDYTQYF.

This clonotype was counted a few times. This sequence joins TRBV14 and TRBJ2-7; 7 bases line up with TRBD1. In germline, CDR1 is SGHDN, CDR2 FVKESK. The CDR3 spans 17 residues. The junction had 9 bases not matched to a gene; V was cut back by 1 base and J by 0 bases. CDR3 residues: CASSQAGTASYSYEQYF. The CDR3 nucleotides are TGTGCCAGCAGCCAAGCCGGGACAGCATCGTACTCCTACGAGCAGTACTTC.